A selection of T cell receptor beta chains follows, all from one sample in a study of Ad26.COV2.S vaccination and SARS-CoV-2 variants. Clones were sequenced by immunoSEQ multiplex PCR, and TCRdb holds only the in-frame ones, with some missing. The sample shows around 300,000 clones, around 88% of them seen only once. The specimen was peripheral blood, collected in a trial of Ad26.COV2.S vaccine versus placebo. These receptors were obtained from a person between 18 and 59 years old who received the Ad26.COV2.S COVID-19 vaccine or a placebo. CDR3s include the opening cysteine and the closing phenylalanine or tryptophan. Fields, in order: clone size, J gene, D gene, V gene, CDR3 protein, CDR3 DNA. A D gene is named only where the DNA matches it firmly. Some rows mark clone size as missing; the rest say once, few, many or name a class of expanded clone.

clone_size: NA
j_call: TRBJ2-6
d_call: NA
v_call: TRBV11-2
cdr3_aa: CASSLGLGANVLTF
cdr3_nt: TGTGCCAGCAGCTTAGGTCTTGGGGCCAACGTCCTGACTTTC

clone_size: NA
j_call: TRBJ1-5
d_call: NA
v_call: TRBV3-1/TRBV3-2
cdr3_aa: CASSQDSNQPQHF
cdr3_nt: TGTGCCAGCAGCCAAGACAGCAATCAGCCCCAGCATTTT

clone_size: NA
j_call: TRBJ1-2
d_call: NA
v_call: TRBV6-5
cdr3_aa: CASSYGRIYGYTF
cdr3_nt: TGTGCCAGCAGTTACGGCAGAATCTATGGCTACACCTTC

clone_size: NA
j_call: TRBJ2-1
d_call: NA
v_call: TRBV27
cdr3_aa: CASSSVLADTYNEQFF
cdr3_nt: TGTGCCAGCAGTTCGGTGTTAGCGGATACCTACAATGAGCAGTTCTTC

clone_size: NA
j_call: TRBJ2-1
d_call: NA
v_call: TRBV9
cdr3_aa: CASSAHSGVNSYNEQFF
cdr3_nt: TGTGCCAGCAGCGCTCATTCGGGGGTCAACTCCTACAATGAGCAGTTCTTC

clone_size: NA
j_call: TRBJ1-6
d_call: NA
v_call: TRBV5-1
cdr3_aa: CASSLGDLFDSPLHF
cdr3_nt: TGCGCCAGCAGCTTGGGGGATTTGTTCGATTCACCCCTCCACTTT

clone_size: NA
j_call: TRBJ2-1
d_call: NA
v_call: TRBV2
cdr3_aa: CASSDAVENPSNEQFF
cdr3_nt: TGTGCCAGCAGTGATGCGGTGGAGAACCCTAGCAATGAGCAGTTCTTC

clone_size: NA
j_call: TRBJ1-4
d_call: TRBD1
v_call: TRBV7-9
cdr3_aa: CASSPPGQGRPYYEKLFF
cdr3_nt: TGTGCCAGCAGCCCACCGGGACAGGGAAGACCTTACTATGAAAAACTGTTTTTT

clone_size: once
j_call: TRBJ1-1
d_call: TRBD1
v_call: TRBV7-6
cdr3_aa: CASSKRTGSGTEAFF
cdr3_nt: TGTGCCAGCAGCAAGCGGACAGGGTCGGGCACTGAAGCTTTCTTT

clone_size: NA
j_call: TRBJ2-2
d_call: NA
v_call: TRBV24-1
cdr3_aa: CATSDSVKMNTGELFF
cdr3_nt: TGTGCCACCAGTGATTCGGTGAAAATGAACACCGGGGAGCTGTTTTTT

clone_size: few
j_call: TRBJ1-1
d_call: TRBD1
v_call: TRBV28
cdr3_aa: CASRLQGGLEAFF
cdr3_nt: TGTGCCAGCAGATTACAGGGGGGCCTCGAAGCTTTCTTT

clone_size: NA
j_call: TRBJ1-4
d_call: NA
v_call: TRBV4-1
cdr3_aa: CASSRSRQVGTTNEKLFF
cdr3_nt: TGCGCCAGCAGCCGATCTCGACAGGTCGGGACTACTAATGAAAAACTGTTTTTT

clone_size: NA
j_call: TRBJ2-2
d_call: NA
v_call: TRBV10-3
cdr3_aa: CAISEPPTGGELFF
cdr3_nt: TGTGCCATCAGTGAGCCCCCTACGGGCGGGGAGCTGTTTTTT

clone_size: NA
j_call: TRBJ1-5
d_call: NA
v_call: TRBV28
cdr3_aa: CASSLSGYSNQPQHF
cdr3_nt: TGTGCCAGCAGTTTATCGGGGTATAGCAATCAGCCCCAGCATTTT

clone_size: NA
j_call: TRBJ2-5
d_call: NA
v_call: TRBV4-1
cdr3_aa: CASSEVFGQAGEETQYF
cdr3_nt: NA

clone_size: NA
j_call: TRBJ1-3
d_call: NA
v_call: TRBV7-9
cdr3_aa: CASSPTVNSGNTIYF
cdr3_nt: TGTGCCAGCAGCCCAACAGTGAACTCTGGAAACACCATATATTTT

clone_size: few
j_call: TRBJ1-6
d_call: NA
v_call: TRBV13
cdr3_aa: CASSLSIVRLRSYNSPLHF
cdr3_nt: TGTGCCAGCAGCTTATCGATTGTAAGGCTACGCTCCTATAATTCACCCCTCCACTTT

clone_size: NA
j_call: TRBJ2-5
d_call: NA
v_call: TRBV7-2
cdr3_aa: CASSPHGGTETQYF
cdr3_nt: TGTGCCAGCAGCCCCCACGGGGGCACAGAGACCCAGTACTTC

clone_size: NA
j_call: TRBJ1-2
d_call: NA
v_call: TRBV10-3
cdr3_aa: CAISESTRNYGYTF
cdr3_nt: TGTGCCATCAGTGAGTCGACCCGAAACTATGGCTACACCTTC

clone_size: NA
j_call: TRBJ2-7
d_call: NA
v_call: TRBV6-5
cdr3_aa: CASTARGGSYEQYF
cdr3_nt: TGTGCCAGCACCGCCCGAGGGGGCTCCTACGAGCAGTACTTC

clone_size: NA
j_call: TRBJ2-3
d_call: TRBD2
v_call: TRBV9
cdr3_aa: CASSPTVAGGGGYF
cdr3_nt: TGTGCCAGCAGCCCAACGGTAGCGGGGGGCGGGGGGTATTTT

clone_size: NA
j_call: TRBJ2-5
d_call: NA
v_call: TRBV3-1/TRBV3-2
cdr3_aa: CASSQDRQTQYF
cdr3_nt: TGTGCCAGCAGCCAAGATCGACAGACCCAGTACTTC

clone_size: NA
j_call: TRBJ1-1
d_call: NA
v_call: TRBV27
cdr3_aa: CASSLAENTEAFF
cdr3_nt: TGTGCCAGCAGTTTAGCAGAGAACACTGAAGCTTTCTTT

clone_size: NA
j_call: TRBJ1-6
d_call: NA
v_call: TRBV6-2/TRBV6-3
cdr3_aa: CASSLRLEGNSPLHF
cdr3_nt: TGTGCCAGCAGTCTACGTTTGGAGGGTAATTCACCCCTCCACTTT

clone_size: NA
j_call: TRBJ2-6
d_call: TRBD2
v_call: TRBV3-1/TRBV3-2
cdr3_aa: CASSRGTSGRAGANVLTF
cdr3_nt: TGTGCCAGCAGTCGTGGGACTAGCGGGAGGGCTGGGGCCAACGTCCTGACTTTC

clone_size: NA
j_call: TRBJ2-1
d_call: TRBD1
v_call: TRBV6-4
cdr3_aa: CASSEGQGGFSQHNEQFF
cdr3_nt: TGTGCCAGCAGTGAAGGACAGGGCGGATTTTCGCAACACAATGAGCAGTTCTTC

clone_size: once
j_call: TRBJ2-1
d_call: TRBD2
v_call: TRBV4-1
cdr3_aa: CASSSGGIDNEQFF
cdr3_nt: TGCGCCAGCAGCAGCGGGGGAATTGACAATGAGCAGTTCTTC

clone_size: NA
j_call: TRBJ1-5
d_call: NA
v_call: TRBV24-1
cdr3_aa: CATSEGTFPQPQHF
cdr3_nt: TGTGCCACCAGTGAAGGGACATTCCCTCAGCCCCAGCATTTT

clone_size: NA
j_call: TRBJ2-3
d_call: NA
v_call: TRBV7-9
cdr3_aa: CASSLPGGGGQIADTQYF
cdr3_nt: TGTGCCAGCAGCTTGCCCGGGGGAGGAGGGCAAATTGCAGATACGCAGTATTTT

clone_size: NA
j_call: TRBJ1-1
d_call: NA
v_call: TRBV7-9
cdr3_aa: CASSLPNGGFGTEAFF
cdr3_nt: TGTGCCAGCAGCTTACCTAACGGGGGATTCGGTACTGAAGCTTTCTTT

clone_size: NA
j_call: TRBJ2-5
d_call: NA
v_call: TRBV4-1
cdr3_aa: CASSQGSGGGRETQYF
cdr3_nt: TGCGCCAGCAGCCAAGGGTCAGGGGGAGGGCGAGAGACCCAGTACTTC

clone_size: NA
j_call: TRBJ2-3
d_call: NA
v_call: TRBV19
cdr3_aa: CASSIRGGDTQYF
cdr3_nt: TGTGCCAGTAGTATAAGAGGAGGAGATACGCAGTATTTT